The entry below describes one T cell receptor beta chain. This sample was included in a study of cytomegalovirus exposure and HLA in healthy donors. The primer mix had 60 Vbeta and 13 Jbeta primers. The protocol was immunoSEQ multiplex PCR, while the TCRdb copy is restricted to in-frame clones and leaves out a portion. The sample gives 140,000 or so clones, approximately 57% of which show up once; around 1.8% is in the top ten. Trimming removed 5 bases from V and 6 bases from J, with 11 bases in between. The CDR3 totals 13 residues. Per the germline V gene, CDR1 is SGDLS and CDR2 is YYNGEE. This clonotype originated in a male donor in good health and CMV-seronegative. The V and J genes are TRBV9 and TRBJ2-2; D possibly corresponds to TRBD1 (6 bases). The sequenced sample consisted of PBMCs. CDR3 nucleotide sequence: TGTGCCAGCAGGGAAACAGGGTCCGGGGAGCTGTTTTTT. Its protein is CASRETGSGELFF.